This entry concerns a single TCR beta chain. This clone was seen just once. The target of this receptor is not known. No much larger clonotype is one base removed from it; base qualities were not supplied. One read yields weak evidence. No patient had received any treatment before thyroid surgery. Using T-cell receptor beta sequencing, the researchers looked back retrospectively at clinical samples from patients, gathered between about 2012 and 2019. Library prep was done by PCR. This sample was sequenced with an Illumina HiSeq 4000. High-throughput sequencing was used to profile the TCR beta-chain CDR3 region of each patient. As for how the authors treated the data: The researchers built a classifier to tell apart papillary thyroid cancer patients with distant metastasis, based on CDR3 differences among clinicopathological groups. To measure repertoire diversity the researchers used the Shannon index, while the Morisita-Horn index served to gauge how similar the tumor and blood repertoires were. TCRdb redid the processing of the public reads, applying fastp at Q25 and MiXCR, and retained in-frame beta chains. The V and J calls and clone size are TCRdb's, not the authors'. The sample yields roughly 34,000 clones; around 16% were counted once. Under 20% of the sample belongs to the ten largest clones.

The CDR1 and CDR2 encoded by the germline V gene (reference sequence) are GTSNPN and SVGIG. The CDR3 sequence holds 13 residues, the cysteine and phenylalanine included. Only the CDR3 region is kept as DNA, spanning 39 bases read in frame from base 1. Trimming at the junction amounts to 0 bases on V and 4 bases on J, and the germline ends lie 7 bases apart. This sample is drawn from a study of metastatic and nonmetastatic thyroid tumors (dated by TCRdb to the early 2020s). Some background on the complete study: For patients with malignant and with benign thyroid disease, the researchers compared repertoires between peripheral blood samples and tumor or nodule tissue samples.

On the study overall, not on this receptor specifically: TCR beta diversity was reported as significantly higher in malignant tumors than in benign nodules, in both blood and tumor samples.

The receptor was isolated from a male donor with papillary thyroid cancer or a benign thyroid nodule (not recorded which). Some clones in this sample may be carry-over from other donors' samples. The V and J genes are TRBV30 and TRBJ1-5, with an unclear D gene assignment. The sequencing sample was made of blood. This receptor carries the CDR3 CAWSVAENQPQHF. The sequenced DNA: TGTGCCTGGAGTGTCGCAGAAAATCAGCCCCAGCATTTT.